This T cell receptor (beta chain) came from a study of T cell changes during pregnancy in multiple sclerosis (dated by TCRdb to about 2019). With respect to the entire study: In women with multiple sclerosis, the researchers looked at how the T cell repertoire shifted as pregnancy progressed.

From the germline V gene, CDR1 is LGHNA and CDR2 is YNFKEQ. A distance of 12 bases separates the germline ends of V and J, which lose 0 bases and 3 bases respectively. Taken from cysteine to phenylalanine, the CDR3 has 16 residues. CDR3 DNA is the only sequence kept; it has 48 bases, read in frame from the first base. The library was obtained by the immunoSEQ multiplex PCR assay. What TCRdb holds here is the immuneACCESS table cut down to in-frame rearrangements. Part of the clones is not present; checked against another copy, under half of the missing clones reflect an unresolved V gene, and the others are unexplained. The sample profile shows about 43,000 clones; approximately 87% of them were found once. Approximately 5% of the sample goes to the ten largest clones. Concerning this clone: Its cognate antigen has yet to be identified. Nothing much larger sits one base from this clone, and base qualities are not available.

Sample: peripheral blood, taken in the second trimester of pregnancy. The source is a female donor in good health, enrolled as a control in a pregnancy study. Recombination joined TRBV4-2 with TRBJ2-1; a weak D assignment points to TRBD1 (5 bases agree). The DNA sequence follows: TGTGCCAGCAGCCAAGATAGAAGGGGCGACTACAATGAGCAGTTCTTC. The translation is CASSQDRRGDYNEQFF.